Shown below are 10 T cell receptor beta chains from a single sample sequenced in a study of T-cell memory formation after mild COVID-19. TCRdb used MiXCR to reprocess the 5' RACE reads, holding one entry per CDR3 protein. The sample shows 250,000 to 350,000 distinct CDR3 sequences, around 16% of them seen only once. The sequenced sample consisted of PBMCs or a T cell subset sorted from them (not recorded which). These receptors all stem from a man younger than 30 who had mild COVID-19 (a few samples of this study predate the infection). Cell type and time point are not known.

J is TRBJ2-4 and V is TRBV14; 9 bases match TRBD1. Germline CDR1 SGHDN, CDR2 FVKESK. Trimming removed 4 bases from V and 7 bases from J; junction bases left unmatched: 5. The CDR3 is 14 amino acids. The CDR3 is CASSPLGQGNIQYF. DNA of the CDR3: TGTGCCAGCAGCCCTCTCGGACAGGGGAACATTCAGTACTTC.

This clonotype is judged medium-sized. The gene calls are TRBV5-1 and TRBJ1-5; no clear D. V gave up 1 base and J gave up 2 bases, with 4 bases separating them. CDR3 length equals 13 residues. Per germline, CDR1 SGHRS and CDR2 YFSETQ. The CDR3 DNA sequence: TGCGCCAGCAGCTTGAACGGCAATCAGCCCCAGCATTTT. It encodes CASSLNGNQPQHF.

This clonotype has only a few counts. The chain couples TRBV7-2 to TRBJ2-1; 12 bases line up with TRBD2. CDR3 length: 15 residues. V shed 4 bases and J 8 bases; nucleotides not matched to a gene: 6. Germline CDR1 SGHTA, CDR2 FQGNSA. CDR3 nucleotides: TGTGCCAGCAGCTCATCTAGCGGGGGGGCCCATGAGCAGTTCTTC. Protein: CASSSSSGGAHEQFF.

This clonotype has only a few counts. The V and J genes are TRBV7-8 and TRBJ2-1, with TRBD2 matching over 11 bases. The CDR3 length is 16 residues. With 5 bases clipped from V and 7 bases from J, the junction kept 10 bases outside the gene matches. Per the germline V gene, CDR1 is SGHVS and CDR2 is FQNEAQ. This CDR3 reads CASSRLSGGAGNEQFF. Here the CDR3 DNA reads TGTGCCAGCAGCCGACTTAGCGGGGGGGCCGGAAATGAGCAGTTCTTC.

This clonotype was recorded many times. The chain uses TRBV4-2 and TRBJ2-1; possible D gene TRBD1, 6 bases. CDR3 length: 17 residues. The germline V gene encodes CDR1 LGHNA and CDR2 YNFKEQ. Trimming took 0 bases from V and 2 from J, leaving 14 bases between them. CDR3 sequence reads: CASSQDQDSSTYNEQFF. The CDR3 DNA is TGTGCCAGCAGCCAAGATCAGGACAGCTCAACCTACAATGAGCAGTTCTTC.

In this sample, this clonotype turned up a few times. The V and J genes are TRBV15 and TRBJ2-2; no reliable D call. The ends were cut back, 4 bases at V and 5 bases at J, with 5 bases in the middle. Looked up from germline, CDR1 is LNHNV and CDR2 is YYDKDF (reference sequence). The CDR3 length is 12 residues. CDR3 coding DNA: TGTGCCACCAGCACTTTGACCGGGGAGCTGTTTTTT. It is translated as CATSTLTGELFF.

The sample holds many counts of this clonotype. The CDR3, as DNA: TGTGCCAGCAGCGACTATGGGGGTACCTACAATGAGCAGTTCTTC. Its protein product is CASSDYGGTYNEQFF. V gene TRBV11-2 combines with J gene TRBJ2-1, with D possibly called TRBD1 or TRBD2 (5 bases each). The CDR3 is 15 residues long. The ends were cut back, 5 bases at V and 2 bases at J, with 13 bases in the middle. Germline values: CDR1 SGHAT, CDR2 FQNNGV.

This clonotype was observed a handful of times. The rearrangement links TRBV7-9 to TRBJ2-1; 9 nucleotides agree with TRBD1. Unmatched junction bases numbered 6, after V lost 4 bases and J lost 8 bases. Germline lookup yields CDR1 SEHNR and CDR2 FQNEAQ (reference sequence). The CDR3 is 14 amino acids. The CDR3 bases are TGTGCCAGCAGCTCCAGACAGGGGGGACATGAGCAGTTCTTC. Protein product: CASSSRQGGHEQFF. The variable domain in full, with the rest retrieved from reference TRBV7-9 and TRBJ2-1, is DTGVSQNPRHKITKRGQNVTFRCDPISEHNRLYWYRQTLGQGPEFLTYFQNEAQLEKSRLLSDRFSAERPKGSFSTLEIQRTEQGDSAMYLCASSSRQGGHEQFFGPGTRLTVL.

This clonotype was picked up a small number of times. This chain uses TRBV20-1 with TRBJ2-5; D might be TRBD1 (5 bases). The germline V and J ends were trimmed by 4 bases and 1 base, with 10 bases remaining between them. The CDR3 length is 13 residues. Germline V gene sequence: CDR1 DFQATT, CDR2 SNEGSKA (reference sequence). In nucleotides, the CDR3 is TGCAGTGCTAAGCTGACAGCCCAAGAGACCCAGTACTTC. Its translation is CSAKLTAQETQYF.

The chain couples TRBV5-1 to TRBJ1-1, with no clear D. The CDR3 has 15 amino acids. V was trimmed by 2 bases and J by 2 bases, leaving 13 bases between them. The germline CDR1 and CDR2 sequences are SGHRS and YFSETQ. The CDR3 loop reads CASSFRDRINTEAFF. The CDR3 nucleotides are TGCGCCAGCAGCTTCCGTGACCGAATTAACACTGAAGCTTTCTTT.